One and the same sample provided the 21 T cell receptor beta chains below, sequenced in a study of blood T cell repertoires in COVID-19. Generated by immunoSEQ multiplex PCR, the TCRdb table keeps only in-frame clones and is missing some. The data show approximately 230,000 clones, just under 85% seen once. Sequencing used PBMCs or T cells enriched from blood (not recorded which). These receptor sequences come from a man aged 35 to 55 who had recovered from COVID-19.

The gene calls are TRBV7-4 and TRBJ2-3; 7 nucleotides align to TRBD2. Germline V gene lookup returns CDR1 SGHVT and CDR2 SQSDAQ. V lost 6 bases and J lost 0; bases outside the gene matches: 9. CDR3 size: 16 residues. In DNA form, the CDR3 reads TGTGCCAGCAGTCCCGGGGGGTACGCTAGCACAGATACGCAGTATTTT. It translates to CASSPGGYASTDTQYF.

For the CDR3, the DNA is TGTGCCAGCAGCCCAGCTAAGACAAAACCTTACGAGCAGTACTTC. Amino acids: CASSPAKTKPYEQYF. The chain uses TRBV9 and TRBJ2-7; D remains unclear. V dropped 4 bases and J dropped 4 bases, with 18 bases sitting between them. The CDR3 extends over 15 amino acids. Germline V CDR1 and CDR2: SGDLS, YYNGEE.

Turning to this clone: This same CDR3 is encoded by further DNA sequences in the sample. The rearrangement joins TRBV28 to TRBJ1-2; TRBD1 matches at 7 bases. Germline V lookup: CDR1 MDHEN, CDR2 SYDVKM. This CDR3 has 12 residues. J was trimmed by 8 bases and V by 6 bases; bases with no gene match: 6. The CDR3 protein is CASSLGGYGYTF. CDR3 nucleotides: TGTGCCAGCAGCCTAGGGGGCTACGGCTACACCTTC.

The chain employs TRBV24-1 and TRBJ1-5; 12 bases are shared with TRBD1. CDR1 and CDR2 from the germline V gene are KGHDR and SFDVKD. CDR3 size: 17 residues. The J segment lost 4 bases and the V segment lost 5 bases, leaving 8 bases of the junction unmatched. This CDR3 reads CATSGGTGGRGNQPQHF. CDR3 sequence (DNA): TGTGCCACCAGTGGAGGGACAGGGGGCAGGGGAAATCAGCCCCAGCATTTT.

The chain joins TRBV28 to TRBJ1-3; 8 nucleotides line up with TRBD1. Losses at the gene ends were 5 bases for V and 6 bases for J; bases not matched to a gene: 9. Looked up from germline, CDR1 is MDHEN and CDR2 is SYDVKM. This CDR3 has 15 residues. The CDR3 DNA follows: TGTGCCAGCAGTGCCGGACAGGGCAGGGTAAACACCATATATTTT. It yields the protein CASSAGQGRVNTIYF. The full variable domain, its missing parts supplied by reference TRBV28 and TRBJ1-3, is DVKVTQSSRYLVKRTGEKVFLECVQDMDHENMFWYRQDPGLGLRLIYFSYDVKMKEKGDIPEGYSVSREKKERFSLILESASTNQTSMYLCASSAGQGRVNTIYFGEGSWLTVV.

V usage is TRBV5-4 and J usage is TRBJ2-2, with a tentative D call TRBD1 (6 bases). The CDR3 is 16 residues long. Trimming removed 4 bases at V and 3 bases at J, with 16 bases between. In germline, CDR1 is SGHNT, CDR2 YYREEE (reference sequence). The CDR3 DNA reads TGTGCCAGCAGCGGAACCGCAGGGGTCGACACCGGGGAGCTGTTTTTT. Protein product: CASSGTAGVDTGELFF.

The rearrangement joins TRBV6-5 to TRBJ1-6; TRBD1 matches 7 bases. Germline V gene sequence: CDR1 MNHEY, CDR2 SVGAGI. This CDR3 spans 16 amino acids. Trimming cost V 2 bases and J 7 bases; bases outside gene matches: 8. This CDR3 is CASSYLRQGWNSPLHF. The DNA of the CDR3 is TGTGCCAGCAGTTACCTCAGACAGGGATGGAATTCACCCCTCCACTTT.

The chain couples TRBV15 to TRBJ2-5; 7 bases are shared with TRBD1. The CDR3 consists of 13 residues. Germline assignment: CDR1 LNHNV and CDR2 YYDKDF (reference sequence). J gave up 5 bases and V 3 bases, and 3 bases lay outside the gene matches. The CDR3 region is CATSRAGGETQYF. CDR3 nucleotides: TGTGCCACCAGCAGGGCAGGGGGTGAGACCCAGTACTTC.

This clone turned up a few times. The V call is TRBV7-3, the J call TRBJ1-3; unclear D gene. V gave up 6 bases and J gave up 1 base, with 10 bases separating them. CDR3 length equals 14 residues. Looked up from germline, CDR1 is SGHTA and CDR2 is FQGTGA. In DNA, the CDR3 is TGTGCCAGCAGGCCGGGTGGATCTGGAAACACCATATATTTT. This sequence encodes CASRPGGSGNTIYF.

V is TRBV30 and J is TRBJ1-3; D might be TRBD1 (6 bases). Trimming removed 1 base at V and 3 bases at J, with 10 bases between. Germline CDR1 reads GTSNPN; CDR2 reads SVGIG (reference sequence). This CDR3 region has 14 residues. DNA for the CDR3: TGTGCCTGGAGTGCCAAGGGGGTTGGAAACACCATATATTTT. This codes for CAWSAKGVGNTIYF.

V and J are TRBV25-1 and TRBJ2-2; TRBD2 is a possible D gene (7 bases). CDR1 is MGHDK and CDR2 is SYGVNS in the germline V gene. Trimming removed 8 bases at V and 3 bases at J, with 13 bases between. The CDR3 extends over 14 amino acids. CDR3 loop: CASVGGPYTGELFF. In nucleotides, the CDR3 is TGTGCCAGCGTGGGGGGGCCCTACACCGGGGAGCTGTTTTTT.

This rearrangement joins TRBV19 to TRBJ2-7; 7 bases agree with TRBD2. Germline V lookup: CDR1 LNHDA, CDR2 SQIVND (reference sequence). V lost 5 bases to trimming and J lost 7 bases; unmatched junction nucleotides: 5. This CDR3 is built from 12 residues. CDR3 amino acids: CASSPQGGEQYF. The CDR3 DNA sequence: TGTGCCAGTAGTCCCCAGGGAGGGGAGCAGTACTTC.

V and J are TRBV25-1 and TRBJ2-5; 8 nucleotides match TRBD2. The germline CDR1 and CDR2 sequences are MGHDK and SYGVNS. The junction had 6 bases not matched to a gene; V was cut back by 8 bases and J by 4 bases. This CDR3 has 13 residues. The CDR3 sequence is CASARAGVETQYF. The CDR3 nucleotides read TGTGCCAGCGCCAGAGCGGGAGTAGAGACCCAGTACTTC.

The gene calls are TRBV6-5 and TRBJ1-2; 8 bases agree with TRBD1. Germline lookup yields CDR1 MNHEY and CDR2 SVGAGI. This CDR3 is 14 amino acids long. With 6 bases clipped from V and 3 bases from J, the junction kept 6 bases outside the gene matches. CDR3 amino acids: CASRRTTGDYGYTF. The CDR3 nucleotides are TGTGCCAGCAGGCGCACGACAGGGGACTATGGCTACACCTTC.

The V and J genes are TRBV10-3 and TRBJ2-1; TRBD2 aligns across 10 bases. Trimming cost V 4 bases and J 8 bases; bases outside gene matches: 5. Germline assignment: CDR1 ENHRY and CDR2 SYGVKD. This CDR3 has 14 residues. The CDR3: CAISVGTSVYEQFF. CDR3 coding DNA: TGTGCCATCAGTGTCGGGACTAGCGTCTATGAGCAGTTCTTC.

The chain has TRBV2 and TRBJ1-5; 7 nucleotides match TRBD1. The CDR3 extends over 14 amino acids. V dropped 1 base and J dropped 7; count of bases not matched to a gene: 4. CDR1 SNHLY and CDR2 FYNNEI come from the germline V gene. This CDR3 reads CASSEGQGRQPQHF. CDR3 in DNA: TGTGCCAGCAGTGAAGGACAGGGTCGGCAGCCCCAGCATTTT.

The V call is TRBV7-9, the J call TRBJ2-3; possible D gene TRBD2, 5 bases. The CDR3 loop spans 13 amino acids. CDR1 and CDR2 (germline): SEHNR, FQNEAQ (reference sequence). V lost 1 base and J 6 bases, leaving 8 bases between the germline ends. CDR3: CASSLGRGDTQYF. The CDR3 coding sequence is TGTGCCAGCAGCTTAGGCAGAGGGGATACGCAGTATTTT.

This chain uses TRBV28 with TRBJ1-2; 9 nucleotides agree with TRBD1. The CDR3 has 14 residues. CDR1 and CDR2 (germline): MDHEN, SYDVKM. Losses at the gene ends were 4 bases for V and 4 bases for J; bases not matched to a gene: 4. This CDR3 is CASSSQGASYGYTF. The CDR3 DNA sequence: TGTGCCAGCAGTTCACAGGGGGCTAGCTATGGCTACACCTTC.

This clone was observed a few times. The V and J genes are TRBV19 and TRBJ2-7, with no clear D. CDR1 and CDR2 from the germline V gene are LNHDA and SQIVND (reference sequence). This CDR3 has 14 amino acids. Trimming shortened V by 3 bases and J by 1 base, and 10 bases separated the two germline ends. CDR3 in amino acids: CASSIQSLSYEQYF. CDR3 nucleotide sequence: TGTGCCAGTAGTATCCAGTCTTTATCCTACGAGCAGTACTTC.

The chain joins TRBV28 to TRBJ1-1; 8 positions match TRBD1. The length of the CDR3 is 15 residues. Trimming at V came to 2 bases and at J to 10 bases, leaving 12 bases not matched to a gene. Germline V gene lookup returns CDR1 MDHEN and CDR2 SYDVKM. CDR3 sequence: CASSLLAGQGGGAFF. In DNA, the CDR3 is TGTGCCAGCAGTTTACTAGCCGGACAGGGCGGAGGAGCTTTCTTT.

A word on this clone: The junction differs from germline at one of its ends, possibly a read error. This chain links TRBV19 with TRBJ1-2, with 8 bases fitting TRBD1. Per the germline V gene, CDR1 is LNHDA and CDR2 is SQIVND (reference sequence). The CDR3 is made up of 14 amino acids. The CDR3 nucleotides are TGTGCCAGCAGTATAACAGGGGGAGACTATGGCTACACCTTC. This sequence encodes CASSITGGDYGYTF.